The clone carrying this T cell receptor (beta chain) occurred once. The germline gives CDR1 GTSNPN, CDR2 SVGIG (reference sequence). The CDR3 loop spans 11 amino acids. Trimming took off 0 bases at V and 10 bases at J, with 7 bases between the two ends. These data are taken from a study of blood T cell repertoires in COVID-19. Study summary: T cells, B-cell-depleted T cells, or PBMCs provided the cDNA or gDNA that served as material.

Study members were between 18 and 89 years old and lived in over 20 US regions. Here immunoSEQ multiplex PCR was the method, and the copy in TCRdb shows in-frame clones only, minus some. Counted here are 200,000 to 300,000 clones, 65% to 90% occurring once; the ten biggest clones make up approximately 9.6%. The sequencing input was PBMCs or T cells enriched from blood (not recorded which). The source of this sequence is a woman aged 45-60 years with acute COVID-19. This sequence joins TRBV30 and TRBJ2-1; D is undetermined. This CDR3 is CAWSVVAEQFF. CDR3 nucleotides: TGTGCCTGGAGTGTAGTAGCAGAGCAGTTCTTC. Full variable domain (remainder filled in from reference TRBV30 and TRBJ2-1): SQTIHQWPATLVQPVGSPLSLECTVEGTSNPNLYWYRQAAGRGLQLLFYSVGIGQISSEVPQNLSASRPQDRQFILSSKKLLLSDSGFYLCAWSVVAEQFFGPGTRLTVL.